This T cell receptor beta chain was obtained from a study of T cells after posttransplantation cyclophosphamide. This CDR3 has 16 amino acids. CDR1 is SGHVS, CDR2 FQNEAQ, per germline. V lost 5 bases and J lost 1, with 17 bases in between. Study-wide results and caveats: TRB clonality was highly associated with recipient CMV seropositivity and reactivation. Tissue-infiltrating T cells from skin or gut overlapped little with blood T cells. Donor CD8+ memory clones often dominated recipient blood repertoires at later times.

A marrow graft followed busulfan-fludarabine conditioning, with cyclophosphamide on days +3 and +4. Notes on this clone: Its antigen is unidentified.

Sequencing used immunoSEQ multiplex PCR; TCRdb keeps in-frame clones, though not all of them. The table has about 36,000 clones, around 80% seen once. The TCR originated in a female patient aged 40-50 years who received an allogeneic stem cell transplant from a related donor, was CMV-positive, and had no GVHD. Some T cells may possibly be graft donor cells. The chain links TRBV7-8 to TRBJ1-2; possible D gene TRBD1, 5 bases. The sequenced sample was CD4+ T cells sorted from blood, obtained roughly 250 weeks after a stem cell transplant with posttransplant cyclophosphamide. For the CDR3, the DNA is TGTGCCAGCAGCCTCCGGGGGGGAGTCCTTAACTATGGCTACACCTTC. Translated, it gives CASSLRGGVLNYGYTF. Supplemented by reference TRBV7-8 and TRBJ1-2, the full variable domain reads GAGVSQSPRYKVAKRGQDVALRCDPISGHVSLFWYQQALGQGPEFLTYFQNEAQLDKSGLPSDRFFAERPEGSVSTLKIQRTQQEDSAVYLCASSLRGGVLNYGYTFGSGTRLTVV.